Below are 10 T cell receptor beta chains sequenced from a single sample in a study of blood T cell repertoires in COVID-19. Method: immunoSEQ multiplex PCR; TCRdb's copy keeps in-frame clones and lacks some. The table records 190,000 or so clones, approximately 85% of them present only once. Specimen: peripheral blood. The receptor set was obtained from an elderly woman with acute or convalescent COVID-19.

In nucleotides, the CDR3 is TGTGCCAGCAGATCCGACATAGTCCTGGCTGAAGCTTTCTTT. It encodes CASRSDIVLAEAFF. The V call is TRBV6-5, the J call TRBJ1-1; no definite D call. This CDR3 is built from 14 residues. The V gene lost 6 bases and the J gene lost 6 bases, with 17 bases spanning the gap. Germline V gene lookup returns CDR1 MNHEY and CDR2 SVGAGI.

The chain links TRBV5-4 to TRBJ1-2, with unresolved D. Trimming removed 0 bases at V and 4 bases at J, with 10 bases between. Germline loops: CDR1 SGHNT, CDR2 YYREEE (reference sequence). There are 14 residues in the CDR3. The CDR3 protein is CASSLDSLSYGYTF. Written as DNA, the CDR3 is TGTGCCAGCAGCTTGGACAGTCTTAGCTATGGCTACACCTTC.

This chain joins TRBV7-2 and TRBJ2-3; 8 bases map to TRBD2. V trimming: 5 bases; J trimming: 0 bases; junction bases outside the gene matches: 4. Germline-derived CDR1 and CDR2 are SGHTA and FQGNSA. There are 15 residues in the CDR3. DNA for the CDR3: TGTGCCAGCAGCATCTTAGCGGGGAGCACAGATACGCAGTATTTT. Encoded protein: CASSILAGSTDTQYF.

J is TRBJ1-5 and V is TRBV21-1; TRBD1 is taken as the D call from the table, unchecked against the DNA. TRBV21-1 is recorded as a pseudogene. The CDR3 runs 15 residues. CDR3 coding DNA: TGTGCCAGCAGCGCCAGGGATAGGGGCAATCAGCCCCAGCATTTT. Its translation is CASSARDRGNQPQHF.

The sample holds one count of this clone. The chain has TRBV6-6 and TRBJ1-1, with D unclear. The CDR3 is 15 residues long. The germline V and J ends were trimmed by 5 bases and 1 base, with 14 bases remaining between them. The V gene's germline CDR1 is MNHNY and CDR2 SVGAGI (reference sequence). The CDR3 spells CASSPPREGNTEAFF. The CDR3 DNA sequence: TGTGCCAGCAGTCCGCCTAGGGAGGGGAACACTGAAGCTTTCTTT.

The chain employs TRBV19 and TRBJ2-1, with D tentatively TRBD2 (5 bases). Germline CDR1 LNHDA, CDR2 SQIVND (reference sequence). Trimming removed 2 bases from V and 9 bases from J, with 17 bases in between. The CDR3 has 15 amino acids. CDR3 residues: CASSIIRSSAGEQFF. CDR3 in DNA: TGTGCCAGTAGTATAATCCGGAGCAGCGCGGGTGAGCAGTTCTTC.

V usage is TRBV7-2 and J usage is TRBJ1-2; a weak D match, TRBD1 (6 bases). CDR3 length equals 14 residues. Germline lookup yields CDR1 SGHTA and CDR2 FQGNSA. With 4 bases removed from V and 0 bases from J, the gap between germline ends came to 9 bases. CDR3 sequence (DNA): TGTGCCAGCAGCTACAGGGTCCCTAACTATGGCTACACCTTC. Translating gives CASSYRVPNYGYTF.

This clone was seen a few times. The chain recombines TRBV9 with TRBJ1-2; D unresolved. Germline V gene lookup returns CDR1 SGDLS and CDR2 YYNGEE. The CDR3 sequence is 13 residues long. V shed 5 bases and J shed 7 bases, with 15 bases lying between them. CDR3 loop: CASSRGGIFGYTF. The CDR3, as DNA: TGTGCCAGCAGTCGCGGAGGGATTTTTGGCTACACCTTC.

This sequence joins TRBV7-2 and TRBJ1-1; D may be TRBD1 (6 bases). The germline CDR1 and CDR2 sequences are SGHTA and FQGNSA. Trimming took 2 bases from V and 4 from J, leaving 14 bases between them. The CDR3 length is 15 residues. The CDR3 DNA is TGTGCCAGCAGCTTACCTGCCAGGGGTTTCACTGAAGCTTTCTTT. The encoded protein is CASSLPARGFTEAFF.

This clone was observed a few times. The gene calls are TRBV19 and TRBJ2-2; tentatively, D is TRBD2 (6 bases). Germline V gene lookup returns CDR1 LNHDA and CDR2 SQIVND (reference sequence). The CDR3 consists of 14 residues. The ends were cut back, 7 bases at V and 3 bases at J, with 12 bases in the middle. Written as DNA, the CDR3 is TGTGCCAGTATGATGTGGGGGGACACCGGGGAGCTGTTTTTT. As protein: CASMMWGDTGELFF.